The entry below gives a single TCR beta chain sequence along with its context. This sample was included in a study of blood T cell repertoires in COVID-19. Data came from immunoSEQ multiplex PCR; TCRdb stores just in-frame clones and leaves some out. The sample yields approximately 80,000 clones, 81% seen once. The origin of this receptor is a man older than 75 with acute or convalescent COVID-19. Input material: peripheral blood.

CDR3 sequence (DNA): TGTGCCAGCAGCCGGGGACAGAACAATGAAAAACTGTTTTTT. This encodes CASSRGQNNEKLFF. The gene calls are TRBV4-2 and TRBJ1-4, with 7 bases aligning to TRBD1. Germline V gene data show CDR1 as LGHNA and CDR2 as YNFKEQ. CDR3 length: 14 residues. With V trimmed by 4 bases and J by 5 bases, 4 bases remained unmatched.